The 8 T cell receptor beta chains below come from one sample, sequenced in a study of PD-1 blockade in classical Hodgkin lymphoma. The data were produced by immunoSEQ multiplex PCR, yet TCRdb's version contains in-frame clones alone and is incomplete. The table has some 24,000 clones, 70% to 80% seen once; the top ten hold roughly 27%. Time point of the sample: cycle 4 day 1 (C4D1), after 6 weeks of nivolumab. Each patient experienced a relapse that followed autologous stem cell transplantation, and brentuximab vedotin exposure varied. The material sequenced was peripheral blood mononuclear cells (PBMCs), taken before the fourth cycle of nivolumab. The source of these receptors is a human donor with classical Hodgkin lymphoma.

By frequency in the sample, this clone is medium-sized (0.01 to 0.1%). CDR3 residues: CASSYDPRSAEAFF. CDR3 coding DNA: TGTGCCAGCTCCTACGACCCCCGGAGCGCTGAAGCTTTCTTT. The rearrangement uses TRBV18 and TRBJ1-1; no firm D call. This CDR3 contains 14 residues. Looked up from germline, CDR1 is KGHSH and CDR2 is LQKENI. V was shortened by 6 bases and J by 6 bases, with 17 bases between the two germline ends. Based on the CDR3 plus reference TRBV18 and TRBJ1-1, the full variable domain is NAGVMQNPRHLVRRRGQEARLRCSPMKGHSHVYWYRQLPEEGLKFMVYLQKENIIDESGMPKERFSAEFPKEGPSILRIQQVVRGDSAAYFCASSYDPRSAEAFFGQGTRLTVV.

This sequence joins TRBV5-1 and TRBJ1-3; 7 nucleotides line up with TRBD1. V lost 6 bases and J lost 0; bases outside the gene matches: 12. The germline V gene has CDR1 SGHRS and CDR2 YFSETQ. The CDR3 covers 17 residues. The CDR3 loop reads CASKGQLRGDSGNTIYF. As DNA, the CDR3 is TGCGCCAGCAAGGGACAGTTAAGGGGGGACTCTGGAAACACCATATATTTT.

The table lists this clone with a few counts. Here the CDR3 DNA reads TGTGCCAGCAGTTACTCGACGAGACGAGGCAATGAGCAGTTCTTC. It translates to CASSYSTRRGNEQFF. The chain is built from TRBV6-6 and TRBJ2-1; D remains ambiguous. Trimming removed 0 bases from V and 6 bases from J, with 12 bases in between. Germline V lookup: CDR1 MNHNY, CDR2 SVGAGI (reference sequence). The CDR3 runs 15 residues.

J is TRBJ2-5 and V is TRBV18, with D possibly matching TRBD1 (5 bases). CDR3 size: 14 residues. Germline V gene sequence: CDR1 KGHSH, CDR2 LQKENI. V shed 2 bases and J shed 4 bases, with 11 bases lying between them. The CDR3 is CASSPVGVGETQYF. CDR3 bases: TGTGCCAGCTCACCAGTAGGGGTTGGAGAGACCCAGTACTTC.

With respect to this clone: The same CDR3 also results from other DNA sequences found in this sample. The chain has TRBV27 and TRBJ1-3, with TRBD1 as a possible D gene (6 bases). The CDR3 length is 15 residues. V was pared by 6 bases and J by 4 bases, with 16 bases between. CDR1 MNHEY and CDR2 SMNVEV come from the germline V gene (reference sequence). This CDR3 reads CASSFRGGAGNTIYF. Here the CDR3 DNA reads TGTGCCAGCAGCTTCCGGGGGGGCGCAGGAAACACCATATATTTT.

This clone showed up just once. DNA for the CDR3: TGTGCCAGTAGGTTTAGCACAGATACGCAGTATTTT. This sequence encodes CASRFSTDTQYF. This chain uses TRBV19 with TRBJ2-3, with D unclear. Germline loops: CDR1 LNHDA, CDR2 SQIVND (reference sequence). CDR3 length: 12 residues. V gave up 6 bases and J gave up 0 bases, with 4 bases separating them.

The chain couples TRBV5-5 to TRBJ2-1; 12 bases align to TRBD1. There are 14 residues in the CDR3. Germline assignment: CDR1 SGHKS and CDR2 YYEKEE (reference sequence). V dropped 4 bases and J dropped 10; count of bases not matched to a gene: 6. The CDR3 region has the DNA TGTGCCAGCAGCCAAGGGACAGGGGGCAGGGAGCAGTTCTTC. Translation gives CASSQGTGGREQFF.

The V gene is TRBV4-2, the J gene TRBJ1-2, with D unclear. The V end lost 5 bases, the J end lost 4 bases, and 14 bases lay between the germline ends. From germline, CDR1 is LGHNA and CDR2 YNFKEQ. The CDR3 consists of 14 residues. The CDR3 here is CASSLARPVYGYTF. For the CDR3, the DNA is TGTGCCAGCAGCTTGGCCAGGCCCGTCTATGGCTACACCTTC.